This T cell receptor beta chain was sequenced in a study of cytomegalovirus exposure and HLA in healthy donors. Findings and caveats of the study: A later analysis found common viral pathogens apparently linked to several of the most significant clusters. Many donors carried some public TCRs, although rarity characterized most TCR sequences. A missense variant in DCLRE1C was later tied to TCR beta V- and J-gene trimming. Sequencing likely generated an artifact that appeared as a cluster of highly shared sequence variants.

V was cut by 8 bases and J by 1 base, with 23 bases left in between. The CDR3 extends over 17 amino acids. The V gene's germline CDR1 is LNHDA and CDR2 SQIVND (reference sequence). Points on this clone: As yet, its antigen is unknown.

Use of 60 Vbeta and 13 Jbeta primers characterized the PCR. Generated by immunoSEQ multiplex PCR, the TCRdb table keeps only in-frame clones and is missing some. There are around 100,000 clones in the sample, with just under 3.5% held by the top ten. This sequence was found in a woman in her 30s in good health and CMV-seronegative. The specimen sequenced was PBMCs. J is TRBJ1-1 and V is TRBV19; tentatively, D is TRBD1 (6 bases). CDR3 nucleotides: TGTGCCAGTGCCCCAGGGTTGGGGGCGATTGCGAACACTGAAGCTTTCTTT. This gives the protein CASAPGLGAIANTEAFF.